The entry that follows covers one TCR beta chain sequence. Its antigen is unknown. V dropped 2 bases and J dropped 2 bases, with 12 bases sitting between them. The CDR3 is 14 amino acids. Germline CDR1 GTSNPN, CDR2 SVGIG (reference sequence). Repertoires were generated with immunoSEQ multiplex PCR, while TCRdb's copy carries only in-frame clones and drops some. The sample consists of about 710,000 clones, about two thirds of them appearing once. These data come from a study of shared clonotypes between healthy human individuals. Findings of the study overall: Clonotype sharing among donors, it was expected, would be affected by sequencing depth.

This sequence joins TRBV30 and TRBJ1-1; D might be TRBD1 (6 bases). The TCR comes from a young woman in good health. Sequences were obtained from memory CD4+ T cells sorted from blood. Stated subset: CD45RA-negative fraction. CDR3: CAWSSQGINTEAFF. The CDR3 DNA follows: TGTGCCTGGAGTTCCCAGGGGATAAACACTGAAGCTTTCTTT.